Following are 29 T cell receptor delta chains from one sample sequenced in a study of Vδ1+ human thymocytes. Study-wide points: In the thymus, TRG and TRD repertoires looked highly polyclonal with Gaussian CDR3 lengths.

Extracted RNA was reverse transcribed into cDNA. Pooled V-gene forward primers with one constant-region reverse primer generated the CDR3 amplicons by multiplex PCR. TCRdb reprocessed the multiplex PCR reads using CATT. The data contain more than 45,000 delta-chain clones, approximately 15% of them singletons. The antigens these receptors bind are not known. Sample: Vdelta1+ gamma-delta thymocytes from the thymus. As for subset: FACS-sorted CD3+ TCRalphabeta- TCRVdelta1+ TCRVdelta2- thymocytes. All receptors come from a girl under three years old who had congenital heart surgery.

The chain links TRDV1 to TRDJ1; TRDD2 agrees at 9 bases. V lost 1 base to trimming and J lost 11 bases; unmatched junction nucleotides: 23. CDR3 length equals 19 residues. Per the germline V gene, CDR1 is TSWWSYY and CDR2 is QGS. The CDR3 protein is CALGEPSFLRAYGTSKLIF. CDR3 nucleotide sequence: TGTGCTCTTGGGGAACCTTCCTTCCTACGTGCCTACGGGACGAGTAAGCTCATCTTT.

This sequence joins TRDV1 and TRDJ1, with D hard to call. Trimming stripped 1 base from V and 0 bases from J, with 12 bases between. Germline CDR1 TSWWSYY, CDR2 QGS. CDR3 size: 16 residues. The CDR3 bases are TGTGCTCTTGGGGAACGTCGTATGCCGTACACCGATAAACTCATCTTT. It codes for CALGERRMPYTDKLIF.

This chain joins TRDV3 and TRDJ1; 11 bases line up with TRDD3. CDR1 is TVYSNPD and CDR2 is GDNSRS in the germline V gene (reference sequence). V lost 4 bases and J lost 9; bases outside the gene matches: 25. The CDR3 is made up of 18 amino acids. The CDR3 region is CASTQIPTKYWGIGELIF. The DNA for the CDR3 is TGTGCCTCCACCCAAATTCCTACCAAGTACTGGGGGATAGGAGAACTCATCTTT.

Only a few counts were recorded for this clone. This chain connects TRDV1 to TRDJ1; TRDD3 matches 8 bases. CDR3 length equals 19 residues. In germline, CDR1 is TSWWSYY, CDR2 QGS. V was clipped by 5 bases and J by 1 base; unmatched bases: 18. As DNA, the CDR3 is TGTGCTCTTGGGAACAGGCCTACACTACTGGGGGTCCCCACCGATAAACTCATCTTT. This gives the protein CALGNRPTLLGVPTDKLIF.

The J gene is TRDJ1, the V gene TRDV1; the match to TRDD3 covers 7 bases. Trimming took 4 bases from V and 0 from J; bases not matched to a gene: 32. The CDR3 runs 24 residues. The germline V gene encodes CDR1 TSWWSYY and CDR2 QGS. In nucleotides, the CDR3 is TGTGCTCTTGGGGGCCTCGCTTCACGTGTTCTGTACAGGGGGATCCAGAAGTACACCGATAAACTCATCTTT. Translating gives CALGGLASRVLYRGIQKYTDKLIF.

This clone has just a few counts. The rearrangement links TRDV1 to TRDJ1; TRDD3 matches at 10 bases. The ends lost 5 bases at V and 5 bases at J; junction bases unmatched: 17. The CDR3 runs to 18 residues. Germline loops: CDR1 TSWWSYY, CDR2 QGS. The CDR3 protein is CALGLRLLSLGDRDKLIF. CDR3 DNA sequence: TGTGCTCTTGGGCTACGACTACTATCCCTGGGGGATAGGGATAAACTCATCTTT.

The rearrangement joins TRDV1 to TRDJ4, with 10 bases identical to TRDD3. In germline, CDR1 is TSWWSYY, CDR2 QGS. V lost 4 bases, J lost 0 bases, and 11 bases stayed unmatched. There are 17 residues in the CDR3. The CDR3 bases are TGTGCTCTTGGGGTCTTCCAACTGGGGGATCTGGCCAGACCCCTGATCTTT. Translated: CALGVFQLGDLARPLIF.

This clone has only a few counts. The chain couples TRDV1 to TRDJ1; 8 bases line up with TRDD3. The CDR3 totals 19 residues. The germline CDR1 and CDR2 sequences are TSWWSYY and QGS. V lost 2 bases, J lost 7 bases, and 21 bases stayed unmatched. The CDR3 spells CALGEDLPPGDTRIGKLIF. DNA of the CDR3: TGTGCTCTTGGGGAAGACCTTCCCCCAGGGGATACAAGGATCGGTAAACTCATCTTT.

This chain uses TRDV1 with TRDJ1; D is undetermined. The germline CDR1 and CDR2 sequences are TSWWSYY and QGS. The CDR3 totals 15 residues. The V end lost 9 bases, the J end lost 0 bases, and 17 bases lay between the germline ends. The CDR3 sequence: CALIIPMVHTDKLIF. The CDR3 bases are TGTGCTCTCATAATTCCGATGGTTCACACCGATAAACTCATCTTT.

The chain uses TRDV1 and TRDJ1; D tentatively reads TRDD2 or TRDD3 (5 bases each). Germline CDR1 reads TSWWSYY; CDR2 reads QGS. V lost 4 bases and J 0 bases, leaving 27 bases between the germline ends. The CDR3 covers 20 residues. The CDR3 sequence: CALGGLSVPRRDPNTDKLIF. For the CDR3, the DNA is TGTGCTCTTGGGGGCCTCTCAGTCCCTAGGAGGGATCCTAACACCGATAAACTCATCTTT.

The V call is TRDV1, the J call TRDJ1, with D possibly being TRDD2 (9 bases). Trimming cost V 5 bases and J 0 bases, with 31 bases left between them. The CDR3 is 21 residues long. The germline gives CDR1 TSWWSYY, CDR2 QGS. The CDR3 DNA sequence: TGTGCTCTTGGGACCGGCCTTCCTACAGTCGTACTGGGGGCCTACACCGATAAACTCATCTTT. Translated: CALGTGLPTVVLGAYTDKLIF.

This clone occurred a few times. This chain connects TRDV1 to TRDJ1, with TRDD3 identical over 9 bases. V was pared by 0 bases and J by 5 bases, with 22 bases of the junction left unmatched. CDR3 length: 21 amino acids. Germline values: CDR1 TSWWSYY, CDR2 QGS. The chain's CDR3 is CALGELPREAGGLRGEDKLIF. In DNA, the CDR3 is TGTGCTCTTGGGGAACTCCCTCGCGAGGCTGGGGGATTGAGGGGTGAGGATAAACTCATCTTT.

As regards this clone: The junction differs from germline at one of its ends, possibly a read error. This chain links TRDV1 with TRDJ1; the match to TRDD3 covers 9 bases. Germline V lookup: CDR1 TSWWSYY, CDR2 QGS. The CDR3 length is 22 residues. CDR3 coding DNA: TGTGCTGTTGGGGAACTTGGATATGAAATTCCTTCACTGGGGGAGTACACCGATAAACTCATCTTT. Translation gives CAVGELGYEIPSLGEYTDKLIF.

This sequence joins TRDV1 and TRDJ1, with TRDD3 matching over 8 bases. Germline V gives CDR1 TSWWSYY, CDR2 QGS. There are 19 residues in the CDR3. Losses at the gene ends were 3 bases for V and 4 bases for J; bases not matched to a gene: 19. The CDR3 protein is CALGDRPTRGYFCHDKLIF. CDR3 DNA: TGTGCTCTTGGGGACCGTCCTACGAGGGGATACTTTTGCCACGATAAACTCATCTTT.

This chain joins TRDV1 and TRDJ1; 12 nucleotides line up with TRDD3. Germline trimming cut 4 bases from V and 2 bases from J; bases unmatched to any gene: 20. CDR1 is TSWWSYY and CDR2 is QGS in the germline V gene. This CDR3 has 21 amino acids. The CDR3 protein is CALGVPTRTGGYQERTDKLIF. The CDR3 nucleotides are TGTGCTCTTGGGGTTCCTACCCGTACTGGGGGATACCAGGAGAGGACCGATAAACTCATCTTT.

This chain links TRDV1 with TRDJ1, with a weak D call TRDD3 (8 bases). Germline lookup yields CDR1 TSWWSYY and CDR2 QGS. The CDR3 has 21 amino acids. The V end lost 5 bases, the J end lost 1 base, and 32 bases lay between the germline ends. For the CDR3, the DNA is TGTGCTCTTGGGATCCGTTTCCTACATAGCTTTAACTGGGGGGCCACCGATAAACTCATCTTT. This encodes CALGIRFLHSFNWGATDKLIF.

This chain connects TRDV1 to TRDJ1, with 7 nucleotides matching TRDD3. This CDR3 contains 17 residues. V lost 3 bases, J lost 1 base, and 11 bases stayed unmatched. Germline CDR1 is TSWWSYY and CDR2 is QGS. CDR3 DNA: TGTGCTCTTGGGGAGTACTATTCGCGGGGGATCACCGATAAACTCATCTTT. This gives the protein CALGEYYSRGITDKLIF.

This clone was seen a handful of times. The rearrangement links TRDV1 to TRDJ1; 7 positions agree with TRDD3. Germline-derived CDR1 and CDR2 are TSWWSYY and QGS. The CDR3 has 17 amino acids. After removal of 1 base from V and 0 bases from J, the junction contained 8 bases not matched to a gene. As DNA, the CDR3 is TGTGCTCTTGGGGAACATCCTGGGGGCCAGCACACCGATAAACTCATCTTT. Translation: CALGEHPGGQHTDKLIF.

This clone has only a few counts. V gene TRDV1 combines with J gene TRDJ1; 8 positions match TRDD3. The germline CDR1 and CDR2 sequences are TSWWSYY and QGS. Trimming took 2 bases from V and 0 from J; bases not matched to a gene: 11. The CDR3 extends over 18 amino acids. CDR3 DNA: TGTGCTCTTGGGGAAGGTACCTCCGATGGGGGATACACCGATAAACTCATCTTT. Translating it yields CALGEGTSDGGYTDKLIF.

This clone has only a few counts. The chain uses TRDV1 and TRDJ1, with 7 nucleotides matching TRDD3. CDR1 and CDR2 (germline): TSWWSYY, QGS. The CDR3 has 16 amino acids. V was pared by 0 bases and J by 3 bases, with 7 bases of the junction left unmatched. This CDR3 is CALGELNRGYPDKLIF. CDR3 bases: TGTGCTCTTGGGGAACTAAACCGGGGATATCCCGATAAACTCATCTTT.

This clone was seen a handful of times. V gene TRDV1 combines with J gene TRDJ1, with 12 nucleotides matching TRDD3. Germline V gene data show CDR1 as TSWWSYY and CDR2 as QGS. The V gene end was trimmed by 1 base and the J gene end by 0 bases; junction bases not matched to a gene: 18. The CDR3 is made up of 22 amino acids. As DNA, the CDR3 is TGTGCTCTTGGGGAACATCCGAGGGAGCTGGGGGATACGCCCGTTAACACCGATAAACTCATCTTT. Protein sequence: CALGEHPRELGDTPVNTDKLIF.

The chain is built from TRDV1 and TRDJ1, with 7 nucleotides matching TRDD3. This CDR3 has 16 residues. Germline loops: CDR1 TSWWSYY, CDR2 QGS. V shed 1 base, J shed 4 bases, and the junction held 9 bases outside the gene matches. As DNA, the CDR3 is TGTGCTCTTGGGGAACCTAATCGGGATACTCACGATAAACTCATCTTT. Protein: CALGEPNRDTHDKLIF.

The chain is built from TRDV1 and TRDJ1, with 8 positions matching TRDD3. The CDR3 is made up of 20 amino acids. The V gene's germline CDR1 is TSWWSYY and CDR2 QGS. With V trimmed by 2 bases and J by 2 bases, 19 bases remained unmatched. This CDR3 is CALGELVPDDNPGGTDKLIF. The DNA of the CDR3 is TGTGCTCTTGGGGAATTGGTCCCCGACGATAACCCTGGGGGAACCGATAAACTCATCTTT.

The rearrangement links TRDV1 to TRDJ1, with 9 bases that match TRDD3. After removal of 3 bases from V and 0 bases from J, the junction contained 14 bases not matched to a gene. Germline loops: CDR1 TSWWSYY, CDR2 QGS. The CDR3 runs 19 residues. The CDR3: CALGDHLLGGIPDTDKLIF. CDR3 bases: TGTGCTCTTGGGGATCACCTCTTGGGGGGGATACCGGACACCGATAAACTCATCTTT.

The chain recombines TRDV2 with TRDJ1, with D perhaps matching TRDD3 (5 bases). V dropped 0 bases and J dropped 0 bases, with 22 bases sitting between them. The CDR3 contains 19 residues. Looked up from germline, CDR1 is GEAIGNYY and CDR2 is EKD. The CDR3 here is CACDTLGDEVRDYTDKLIF. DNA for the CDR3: TGTGCCTGTGACACCCTCGGCGATGAGGTTCGGGATTACACCGATAAACTCATCTTT.

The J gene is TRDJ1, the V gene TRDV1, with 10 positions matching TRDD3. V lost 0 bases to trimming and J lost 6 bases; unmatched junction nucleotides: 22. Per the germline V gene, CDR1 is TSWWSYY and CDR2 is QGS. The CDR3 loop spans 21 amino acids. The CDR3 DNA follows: TGTGCTCTTGGGGAACTAGTCCCGCAGCAGCTCATACTGGGGGATCCCCATAAACTCATCTTT. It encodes CALGELVPQQLILGDPHKLIF.

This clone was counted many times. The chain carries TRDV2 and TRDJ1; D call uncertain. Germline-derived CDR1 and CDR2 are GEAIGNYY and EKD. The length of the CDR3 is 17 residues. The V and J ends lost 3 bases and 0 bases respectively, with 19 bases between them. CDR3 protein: CACDVAAPLRDTDKLIF. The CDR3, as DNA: TGTGCCTGTGACGTGGCGGCCCCCTTGAGGGACACCGATAAACTCATCTTT.

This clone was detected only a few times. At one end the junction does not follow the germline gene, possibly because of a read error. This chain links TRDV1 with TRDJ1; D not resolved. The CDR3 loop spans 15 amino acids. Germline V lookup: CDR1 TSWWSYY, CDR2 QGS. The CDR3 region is CALGKLPRPTDKLIF. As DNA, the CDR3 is TGTGCTCTTGGGAAACTCCCCCGTCCCACCGATAAACTCATCTTT.

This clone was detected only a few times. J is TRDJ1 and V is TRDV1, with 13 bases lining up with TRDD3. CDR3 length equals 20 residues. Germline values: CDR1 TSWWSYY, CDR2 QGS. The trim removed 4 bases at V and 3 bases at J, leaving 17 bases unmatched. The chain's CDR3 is CALGVLPGVLGDTSADKLIF. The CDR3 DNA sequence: TGTGCTCTTGGGGTCCTTCCTGGCGTACTGGGGGATACGTCGGCCGATAAACTCATCTTT.